Below, 18 T cell receptor beta chains from the same sample are listed, as sequenced in a study. TCRdb processed the 5' RACE reads anew with MiXCR; each CDR3 protein has one entry. The sample lists about 54,000 distinct CDR3 sequences; more than 15% were seen once. Sequencing input: naive CD4+ T cells sorted from blood. Regarding subset: naive CD4+ T cells, CD4+CD45RA+CD25-. The receptors were gathered from a female donor with breast cancer.

This clonotype was recorded only once. It may be a read error: a sequence one base away is much more abundant. The gene calls are TRBV10-3 and TRBJ1-2, with 11 bases identical to TRBD1. CDR1 and CDR2 from the germline V gene are ENHRY and SYGVKD. The CDR3 extends over 17 amino acids. J lost 8 bases, V lost 0 bases, and 11 bases had no gene match. The CDR3 DNA is TGTGCCATCAGTGAGTCCCCTGGGGGACAGGGGGTCGGCGGCTACACCTTC. Translated, it gives CAISESPGGQGVGGYTF.

The DNA for the CDR3 is TGTGCCAGCAGCCGCCGGAACGCGCTAGCGGGAGGCCTCACCGGGGAGCTGTTTTTT. It encodes CASSRRNALAGGLTGELFF. This sequence joins TRBV11-2 and TRBJ2-2; 11 bases fit TRBD2. Germline CDR1 SGHAT, CDR2 FQNNGV. The CDR3 covers 19 residues. V shed 5 bases, J shed 4 bases, and the junction held 15 bases outside the gene matches.

J is TRBJ1-3 and V is TRBV5-1, with TRBD1 as a possible D gene (5 bases). The ends were cut back, 0 bases at V and 0 bases at J, with 13 bases in the middle. The CDR3 loop spans 17 amino acids. Germline V gene sequence: CDR1 SGHRS, CDR2 YFSETQ. The CDR3 DNA reads as TGCGCCAGCAGCTTGGGCCTCGGGGCCACCTCTGGAAACACCATATATTTT. Protein: CASSLGLGATSGNTIYF.

This clonotype was seen ten or more times. J is TRBJ1-2 and V is TRBV29-1, with 7 positions matching TRBD1. V shed 3 bases and J 3 bases; nucleotides not matched to a gene: 1. The germline V gene has CDR1 SQVTM and CDR2 ANQGSEA. There are 12 residues in the CDR3. As DNA, the CDR3 is TGCAGCGTTGAGGGACAGCACTATGGCTACACCTTC. Amino acid sequence: CSVEGQHYGYTF.

The CDR3 sequence: CASSSTGRGSYEQYF. The DNA for the CDR3 is TGTGCCAGCAGCTCAACGGGTCGTGGATCCTACGAGCAGTACTTC. The chain couples TRBV7-2 to TRBJ2-7; D gene uncertain. Trimming left V 4 bases short and J 1 base short, with 14 bases between. The CDR3 length is 15 residues. CDR1 and CDR2 from the germline V gene are SGHTA and FQGNSA.

This clonotype has more than one count but fewer than ten. The chain links TRBV12-3 or TRBV12-4 to TRBJ2-3, with D maybe TRBD2 (6 bases). The CDR3 totals 14 residues. The ends were cut back, 5 bases at V and 1 base at J, with 10 bases in the middle. Here the CDR3 reads CASSRTGGTDTQYF. Here the CDR3 DNA reads TGTGCCAGCAGTCGTACGGGGGGCACAGATACGCAGTATTTT.

This clonotype was picked up many times. The chain is built from TRBV5-1 and TRBJ2-5; D ambiguous. The CDR3 loop spans 14 amino acids. The V end was cut by 6 bases, the J end by 2 bases, with 14 bases between. Germline V CDR1 and CDR2: SGHRS, YFSETQ. The CDR3 loop reads CASTQSSFQETQYF. CDR3 bases: TGCGCCAGCACCCAATCGTCCTTTCAAGAGACCCAGTACTTC.

The chain has TRBV15 and TRBJ1-1, with D possibly being TRBD1 (6 bases). Germline lookup yields CDR1 LNHNV and CDR2 YYDKDF (reference sequence). The CDR3 sequence is 14 residues long. V was cut by 6 bases and J by 6 bases, with 17 bases left in between. CDR3 region: CATRDRLHGPEAFF. The CDR3 DNA sequence: TGTGCCACCAGGGACAGACTCCATGGGCCTGAAGCTTTCTTT.

This clonotype has a count of ten or more. The rearrangement joins TRBV7-2 to TRBJ2-2; TRBD1 matches at 7 bases. The CDR3 covers 15 residues. Germline V lookup: CDR1 SGHTA, CDR2 FQGNSA. Trimming at V came to 5 bases and at J to 2 bases, leaving 5 bases not matched to a gene. CDR3 nucleotide sequence: TGTGCCAGCAGCCGTGACAGGGTCAACACCGGGGAGCTGTTTTTT. Its translation is CASSRDRVNTGELFF.

In this sample, this clonotype is medium-sized (0.01 to 0.1%). The chain joins TRBV20-1 to TRBJ1-5, with 7 bases aligning to TRBD1. V was clipped by 0 bases and J by 5 bases; unmatched bases: 4. The germline V gene has CDR1 DFQATT and CDR2 SNEGSKA (reference sequence). The CDR3 sequence is 14 residues long. The CDR3 sequence is CSARDRQGHQPQHF. CDR3 nucleotides: TGCAGTGCTAGAGATCGACAGGGCCATCAGCCCCAGCATTTT.

This clonotype occurred many times. V gene TRBV4-3 combines with J gene TRBJ1-2; no reliable D call. Germline-derived CDR1 and CDR2 are LGHNA and YSLEER. This CDR3 spans 16 amino acids. V lost 0 bases, J lost 0 bases, and 11 bases lay in between. CDR3 sequence (DNA): TGCGCCAGCAGCCAAGATATGAGACACGCTAACTATGGCTACACCTTC. The encoded protein is CASSQDMRHANYGYTF.

This chain uses TRBV27 with TRBJ2-7; D call uncertain. Germline V CDR1 and CDR2: MNHEY, SMNVEV (reference sequence). Trimming left V 3 bases short and J 8 bases short, with 8 bases between. This CDR3 spans 11 amino acids. This CDR3 reads CASSFGNKQYF. The CDR3 coding sequence is TGTGCCAGCAGTTTCGGAAACAAGCAGTACTTC.

This clonotype was observed at least ten times. The chain combines TRBV5-1 with TRBJ1-2; possibly TRBD1 for D (5 bases). The CDR3 length is 14 residues. Germline V gene data show CDR1 as SGHRS and CDR2 as YFSETQ. Trimming took off 5 bases at V and 0 bases at J, with 11 bases between the two ends. The CDR3 protein is CASRWGASNYGYTF. The CDR3 DNA is TGCGCCAGCAGGTGGGGCGCTTCTAACTATGGCTACACCTTC.

This clonotype appeared many times. V and J are TRBV20-1 and TRBJ2-3, with D possibly matching TRBD2 (5 bases). Germline values: CDR1 DFQATT, CDR2 SNEGSKA (reference sequence). The CDR3 is made up of 15 amino acids. Trimming removed 5 bases at V and 2 bases at J, with 17 bases between. The CDR3 is CSAQTTRYNTDTQYF. The CDR3 DNA follows: TGCAGTGCTCAGACTACCAGATACAACACAGATACGCAGTATTTT.

This sequence joins TRBV7-3 and TRBJ2-3; TRBD2 agrees at 11 bases. The CDR3 sequence is 17 residues long. V lost 6 bases and J lost 3; bases outside the gene matches: 11. Per the germline V gene, CDR1 is SGHTA and CDR2 is FQGTGA. The CDR3 spells CASSLSSGGLGTDTQYF. The DNA of the CDR3 is TGTGCCAGCAGTTTGTCTAGCGGGGGGCTAGGAACAGATACGCAGTATTTT.

The sample holds a few counts of this clonotype. The chain couples TRBV20-1 to TRBJ2-5; D may be TRBD1 (5 bases). V lost 5 bases and J lost 1, with 14 bases in between. In germline, CDR1 is DFQATT, CDR2 SNEGSKA (reference sequence). This CDR3 is 14 amino acids long. Here the CDR3 reads CSADPDSFQETQYF. The CDR3 DNA is TGCAGTGCTGACCCCGACAGCTTCCAAGAGACCCAGTACTTC.

This chain links TRBV18 with TRBJ1-1; no definite D call. CDR1 and CDR2 from the germline V gene are KGHSH and LQKENI. The CDR3 loop spans 13 amino acids. Trimming left V 0 bases short and J 0 bases short, with 2 bases between. In nucleotides, the CDR3 is TGTGCCAGCTCACCACCGTTGAACACTGAAGCTTTCTTT. Protein product: CASSPPLNTEAFF. The entire variable domain, with the rest obtained from reference TRBV18 and TRBJ1-1, is as follows: NAGVMQNPRHLVRRRGQEARLRCSPMKGHSHVYWYRQLPEEGLKFMVYLQKENIIDESGMPKERFSAEFPKEGPSILRIQQVVRGDSAAYFCASSPPLNTEAFFGQGTRLTVV.

CDR3 loop: CSARRNEAFF. DNA for the CDR3: TGCAGTGCTAGGAGAAATGAAGCTTTCTTT. The chain combines TRBV20-1 with TRBJ1-1, with D hard to call. Per the germline V gene, CDR1 is DFQATT and CDR2 is SNEGSKA (reference sequence). With 3 bases removed from V and 7 bases from J, the gap between germline ends came to 6 bases. There are 10 residues in the CDR3.